Given below is one TCR beta chain in context. Generated by immunoSEQ multiplex PCR, the TCRdb table keeps only in-frame clones and is missing some. The sample holds about 54,000 clones, around 97% seen once. Losses at the gene ends were 5 bases for V and 6 bases for J; bases not matched to a gene: 8. The germline gives CDR1 SEHNR, CDR2 FQNEAQ (reference sequence). The CDR3 has 15 amino acids. These data originate in a study of control samples from healthy donors and cancer patients. The clonotype originates from a woman in her twenties or thirties in good health. J is TRBJ2-1 and V is TRBV7-9; TRBD1 agrees at 9 bases. The sample was blood. The CDR3 loop is CASSAFRTGANEQFF. The DNA of the CDR3 is TGTGCCAGCAGCGCTTTTAGGACAGGGGCCAATGAGCAGTTCTTC.